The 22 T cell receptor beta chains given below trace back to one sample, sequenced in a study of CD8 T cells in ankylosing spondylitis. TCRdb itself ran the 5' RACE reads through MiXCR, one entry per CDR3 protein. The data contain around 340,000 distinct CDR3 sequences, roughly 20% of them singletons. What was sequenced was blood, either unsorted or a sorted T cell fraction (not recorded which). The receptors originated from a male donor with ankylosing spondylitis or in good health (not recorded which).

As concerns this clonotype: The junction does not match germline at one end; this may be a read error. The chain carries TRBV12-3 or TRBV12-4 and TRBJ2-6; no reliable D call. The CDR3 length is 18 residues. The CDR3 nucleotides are TGTGCCATCAGTCCTGGGTCTGCCTTGGTTTTAGGGGCCAACGTCCTGACTTTC. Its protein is CAISPGSALVLGANVLTF.

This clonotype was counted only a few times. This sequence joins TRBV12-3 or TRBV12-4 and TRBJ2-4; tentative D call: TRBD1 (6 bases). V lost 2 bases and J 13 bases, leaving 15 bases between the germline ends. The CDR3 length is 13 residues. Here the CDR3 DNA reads TGTGCCAGCAGTTTAATTGGGACAACCATGCAGTACTTC. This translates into CASSLIGTTMQYF.

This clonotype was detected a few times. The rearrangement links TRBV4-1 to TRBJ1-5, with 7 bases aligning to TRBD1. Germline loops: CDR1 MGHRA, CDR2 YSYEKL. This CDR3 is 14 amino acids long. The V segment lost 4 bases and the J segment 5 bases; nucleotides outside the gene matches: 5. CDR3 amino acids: CASSPPTGHQPQHF. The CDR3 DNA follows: TGCGCCAGCAGCCCACCGACAGGGCATCAGCCCCAGCATTTT.

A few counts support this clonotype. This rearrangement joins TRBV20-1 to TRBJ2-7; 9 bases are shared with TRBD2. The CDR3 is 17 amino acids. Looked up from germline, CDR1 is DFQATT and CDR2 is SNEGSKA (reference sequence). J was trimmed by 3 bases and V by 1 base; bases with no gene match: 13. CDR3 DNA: TGCAGTGCTAGAGGGGCCAGGGCTAGCGGGGTTTTCTACGAGCAGTACTTC. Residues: CSARGARASGVFYEQYF.

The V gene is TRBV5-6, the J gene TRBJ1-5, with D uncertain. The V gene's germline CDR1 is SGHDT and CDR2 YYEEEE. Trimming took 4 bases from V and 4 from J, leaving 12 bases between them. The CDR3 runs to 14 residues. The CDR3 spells CASSLRARNQPQHF. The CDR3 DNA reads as TGTGCCAGCAGCCTACGGGCGAGGAATCAGCCCCAGCATTTT. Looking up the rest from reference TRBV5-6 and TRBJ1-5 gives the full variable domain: DAGVTQSPTHLIKTRGQQVTLRCSPKSGHDTVSWYQQALGQGPQFIFQYYEEEERQRGNFPDRFSGHQFPNYSSELNVNALLLGDSALYLCASSLRARNQPQHFGDGTRLSIL.

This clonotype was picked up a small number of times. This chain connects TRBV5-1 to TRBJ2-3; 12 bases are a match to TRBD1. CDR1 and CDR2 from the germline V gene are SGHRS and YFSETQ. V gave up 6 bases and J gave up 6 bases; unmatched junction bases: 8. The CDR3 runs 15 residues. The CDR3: CASTRGQGATDTQYF. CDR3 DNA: TGCGCCAGCACGCGGGGACAGGGGGCAACCGATACGCAGTATTTT.

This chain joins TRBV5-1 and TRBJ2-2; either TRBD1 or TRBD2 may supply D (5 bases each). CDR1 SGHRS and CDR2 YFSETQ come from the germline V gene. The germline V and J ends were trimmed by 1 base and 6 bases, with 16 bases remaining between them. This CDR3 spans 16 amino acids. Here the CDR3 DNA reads TGCGCCAGCAGCTTGTGGGACCCGGGGAGCTCCGGGGAGCTGTTTTTT. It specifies CASSLWDPGSSGELFF.

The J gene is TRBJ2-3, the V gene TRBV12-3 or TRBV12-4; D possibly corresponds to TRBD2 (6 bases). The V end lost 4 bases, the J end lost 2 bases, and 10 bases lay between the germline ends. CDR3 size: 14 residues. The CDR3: CASSSLAFTDTQYF. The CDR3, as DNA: TGTGCCAGCAGTTCTCTAGCGTTCACAGATACGCAGTATTTT.

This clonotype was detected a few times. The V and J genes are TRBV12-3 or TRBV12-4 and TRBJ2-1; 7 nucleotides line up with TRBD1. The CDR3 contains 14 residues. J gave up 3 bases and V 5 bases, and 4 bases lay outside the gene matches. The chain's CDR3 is CASSRRGNYNEQFF. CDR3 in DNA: TGTGCCAGCAGTCGCAGGGGGAACTACAATGAGCAGTTCTTC.

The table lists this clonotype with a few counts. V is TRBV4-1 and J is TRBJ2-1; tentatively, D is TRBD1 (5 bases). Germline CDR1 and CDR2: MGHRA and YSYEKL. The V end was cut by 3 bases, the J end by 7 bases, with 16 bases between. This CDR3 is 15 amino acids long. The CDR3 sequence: CASSHDWGRQNEQFF. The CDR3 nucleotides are TGCGCCAGCAGCCATGATTGGGGTAGACAGAATGAGCAGTTCTTC.

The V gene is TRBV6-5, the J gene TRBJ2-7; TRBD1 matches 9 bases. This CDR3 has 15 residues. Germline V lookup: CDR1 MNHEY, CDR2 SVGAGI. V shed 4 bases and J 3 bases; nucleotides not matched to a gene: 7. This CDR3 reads CASSSRTGAFYEQYF. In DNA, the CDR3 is TGTGCCAGCAGTTCCCGGACAGGGGCCTTCTACGAGCAGTACTTC.

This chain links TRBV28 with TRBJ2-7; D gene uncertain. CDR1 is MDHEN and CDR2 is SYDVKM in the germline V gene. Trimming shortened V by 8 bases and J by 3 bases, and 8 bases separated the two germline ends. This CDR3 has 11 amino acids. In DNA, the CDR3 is TGTGCCAGCCAAGTGAACTACGAGCAGTACTTC. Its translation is CASQVNYEQYF.

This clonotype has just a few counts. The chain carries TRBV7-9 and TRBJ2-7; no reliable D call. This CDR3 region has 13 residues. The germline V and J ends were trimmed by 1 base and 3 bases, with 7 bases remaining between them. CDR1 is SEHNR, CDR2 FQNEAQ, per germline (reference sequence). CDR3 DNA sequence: TGTGCCAGCAGCTTAGAGGACCACTACGAGCAGTACTTC. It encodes CASSLEDHYEQYF.

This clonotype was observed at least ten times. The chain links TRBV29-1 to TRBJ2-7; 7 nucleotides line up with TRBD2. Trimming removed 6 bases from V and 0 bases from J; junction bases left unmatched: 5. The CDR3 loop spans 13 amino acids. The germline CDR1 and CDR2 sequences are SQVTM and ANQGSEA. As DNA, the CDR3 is TGCAGCGTCCTCGGGGGGAGCTCCTACGAGCAGTACTTC. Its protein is CSVLGGSSYEQYF.

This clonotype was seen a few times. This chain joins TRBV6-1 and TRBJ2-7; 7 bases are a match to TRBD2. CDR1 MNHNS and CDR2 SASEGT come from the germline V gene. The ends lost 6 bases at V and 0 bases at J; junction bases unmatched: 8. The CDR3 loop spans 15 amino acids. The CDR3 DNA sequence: TGTGCCAGCAGGGATGGAGCGGGAATCTCCTACGAGCAGTACTTC. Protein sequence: CASRDGAGISYEQYF.

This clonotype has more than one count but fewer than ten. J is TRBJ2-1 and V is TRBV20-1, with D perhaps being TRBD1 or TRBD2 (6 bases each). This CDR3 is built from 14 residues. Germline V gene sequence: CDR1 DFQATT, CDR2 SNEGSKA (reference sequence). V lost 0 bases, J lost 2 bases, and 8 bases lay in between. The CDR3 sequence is CSAREGGPYNEQFF. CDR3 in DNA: TGCAGTGCTAGAGAAGGGGGGCCCTACAATGAGCAGTTCTTC.

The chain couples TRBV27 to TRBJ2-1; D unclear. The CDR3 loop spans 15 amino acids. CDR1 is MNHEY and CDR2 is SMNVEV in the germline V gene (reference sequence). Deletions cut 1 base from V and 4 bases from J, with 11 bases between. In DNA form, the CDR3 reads TGTGCCAGCAGTTTATTGGTAGGTGGTTACAATGAGCAGTTCTTC. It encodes CASSLLVGGYNEQFF.

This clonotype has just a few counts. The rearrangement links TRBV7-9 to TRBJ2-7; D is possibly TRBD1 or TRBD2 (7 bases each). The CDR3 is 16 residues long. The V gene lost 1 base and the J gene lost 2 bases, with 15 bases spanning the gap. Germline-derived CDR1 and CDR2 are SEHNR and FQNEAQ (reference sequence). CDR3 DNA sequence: TGTGCCAGCAGCTTAGAGGGGAGGGGACAGACCTACGAGCAGTACTTC. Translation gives CASSLEGRGQTYEQYF.

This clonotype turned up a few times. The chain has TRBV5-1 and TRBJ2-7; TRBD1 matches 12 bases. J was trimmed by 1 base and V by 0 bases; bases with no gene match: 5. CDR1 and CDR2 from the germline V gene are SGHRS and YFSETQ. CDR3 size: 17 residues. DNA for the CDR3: TGCGCCAGCAGCTTGGGGGGACAGGGGGCCCCTTCCTACGAGCAGTACTTC. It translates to CASSLGGQGAPSYEQYF.

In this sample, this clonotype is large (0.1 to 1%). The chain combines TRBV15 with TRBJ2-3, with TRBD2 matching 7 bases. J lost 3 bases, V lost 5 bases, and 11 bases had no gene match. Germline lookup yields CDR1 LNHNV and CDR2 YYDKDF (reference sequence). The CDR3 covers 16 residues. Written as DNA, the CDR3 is TGTGCCACCAGCCCCACCTTGGGGGAGGGTACAGATACGCAGTATTTT. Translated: CATSPTLGEGTDTQYF.

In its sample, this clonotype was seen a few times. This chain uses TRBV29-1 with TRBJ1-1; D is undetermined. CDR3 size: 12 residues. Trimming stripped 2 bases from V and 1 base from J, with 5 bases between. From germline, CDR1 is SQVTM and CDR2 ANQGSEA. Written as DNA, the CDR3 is TGCAGCGTTGAATGGGAGAACACTGAAGCTTTCTTT. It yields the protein CSVEWENTEAFF.

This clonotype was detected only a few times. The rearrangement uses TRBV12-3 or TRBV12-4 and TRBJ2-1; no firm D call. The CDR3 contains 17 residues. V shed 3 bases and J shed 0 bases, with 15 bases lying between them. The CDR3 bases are TGTGCCAGCAGTTTGAGTCCCGCCTTCAGCTCCTACAATGAGCAGTTCTTC. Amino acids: CASSLSPAFSSYNEQFF.